A single sample is the source of the 6 T cell receptor beta chains below, sequenced in a study of CD8 T cells in Susac syndrome. Reverse transcription of about 0.45 to 1 ug RNA was carried out with random hexamers. TCRdb passed the immunoSEQ multiplex PCR reads through MiXCR, listing each CDR3 protein once. The profile shows about 23,000 distinct CDR3 sequences, approximately 92% of them singletons. Sequencing was carried out using CD8+ T cells from PBMCs. All receptors come from a human donor with Susac syndrome.

This rearrangement joins TRBV7-9 to TRBJ1-6; D uncertain. Trimming removed 5 bases at V and 10 bases at J, with 12 bases between. The CDR3 consists of 13 residues. Germline values: CDR1 SEHNR, CDR2 FQNEAQ (reference sequence). CDR3 protein: CASSGSGYSPLHF. The CDR3 nucleotides are TGTGCCAGCAGCGGTAGCGGTTACTCACCCCTCCACTTT.

The gene calls are TRBV24-1 and TRBJ2-5; perhaps TRBD1 as D (6 bases). The ends were cut back, 9 bases at V and 1 base at J, with 11 bases in the middle. CDR3 size: 13 residues. CDR1 and CDR2 from the germline V gene are KGHDR and SFDVKD. The CDR3 loop is CATGQDSQETQYF. CDR3 sequence (DNA): TGTGCCACCGGGCAGGACAGCCAAGAGACCCAGTACTTC.

V usage is TRBV7-9 and J usage is TRBJ1-1; D is possibly TRBD1 (5 bases). CDR1 and CDR2 from the germline V gene are SEHNR and FQNEAQ (reference sequence). The CDR3 spans 16 residues. V was clipped by 7 bases and J by 0 bases, with 18 bases between them. The CDR3 region has the DNA TGTGCCAGCACCCTAGGGGCGGGAGGGATGAACACTGAAGCTTTCTTT. The encoded protein is CASTLGAGGMNTEAFF.

This chain joins TRBV23-1 and TRBJ2-3; maybe TRBD2 (6 bases). TRBV23-1 is treated as an ORF (open reading frame) with a function not yet certain. V gave up 0 bases and J gave up 5 bases, with 18 bases separating them. The CDR3 extends over 17 amino acids. The CDR3 sequence is CASSQSSVGGVEDTQYF. The CDR3, as DNA: TGCGCCAGCAGTCAATCGTCGGTGGGGGGAGTGGAAGATACGCAGTATTTT.

The chain links TRBV11-2 to TRBJ1-1; no firm D call. In germline, CDR1 is SGHAT, CDR2 FQNNGV. The CDR3 has 15 residues. The germline V and J ends were trimmed by 7 bases and 1 base, with 16 bases remaining between them. DNA for the CDR3: TGTGCCAGCAACCCTCGTGAAGGGAGGAACACTGAAGCTTTCTTT. It encodes CASNPREGRNTEAFF.

The chain has TRBV25-1 and TRBJ1-4, with D uncertain. V was shortened by 6 bases and J by 7 bases, with 9 bases between the two germline ends. The CDR3 totals 12 residues. The germline V gene encodes CDR1 MGHDK and CDR2 SYGVNS. This CDR3 is CASSPEGEKLFF. DNA for the CDR3: TGTGCCAGCAGCCCAGAGGGTGAAAAACTGTTTTTT.